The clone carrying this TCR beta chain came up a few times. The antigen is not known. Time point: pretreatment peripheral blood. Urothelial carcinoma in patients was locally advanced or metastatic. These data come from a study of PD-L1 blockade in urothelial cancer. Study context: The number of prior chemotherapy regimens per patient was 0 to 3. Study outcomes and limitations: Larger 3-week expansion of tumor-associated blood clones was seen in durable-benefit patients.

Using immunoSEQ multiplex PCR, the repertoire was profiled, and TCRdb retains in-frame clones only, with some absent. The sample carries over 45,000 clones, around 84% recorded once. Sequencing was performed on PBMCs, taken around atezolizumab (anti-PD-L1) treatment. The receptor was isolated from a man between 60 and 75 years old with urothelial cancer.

The CDR3 nucleotides read TGCGCCAGCAGCCAAGAACACAATCCGGGACAGACCAGCTATGGCTACACCTTC. As protein: CASSQEHNPGQTSYGYTF. The genes are TRBV4-3 and TRBJ1-2; TRBD1 aligns across 7 bases. J lost 4 bases, V lost 0 bases, and 14 bases had no gene match. Germline assignment: CDR1 LGHNA and CDR2 YSLEER. The CDR3 spans 18 residues.